These 6 T cell receptor beta chains came from one sample sequenced in a study of blood T cell repertoires in COVID-19. Clones were sequenced by immunoSEQ multiplex PCR, and TCRdb holds only the in-frame ones, with some missing. The profile shows roughly 100,000 clones, roughly 82% of them singletons. The specimen was peripheral blood. The receptors shown here come from a human donor in a cohort sampled during active COVID-19.

This chain uses TRBV7-8 with TRBJ1-5; 8 bases match TRBD1. CDR1 SGHVS and CDR2 FQNEAQ come from the germline V gene. J gave up 3 bases and V 3 bases, and 7 bases lay outside the gene matches. The CDR3 is 16 residues long. CDR3 coding DNA: TGTGCCAGCAGCTTCGGACAGGGAGTTGTCAATCAGCCCCAGCATTTT. It codes for CASSFGQGVVNQPQHF.

V and J are TRBV11-2 and TRBJ2-6; tentative D call: TRBD2 (6 bases). The V gene's germline CDR1 is SGHAT and CDR2 FQNNGV. The CDR3 spans 16 residues. Trimming shortened V by 2 bases and J by 0 bases, and 8 bases separated the two germline ends. The CDR3 region is CASSLYGGSGANVLTF. The CDR3 nucleotides are TGTGCCAGCAGCTTATACGGGGGCTCTGGGGCCAACGTCCTGACTTTC.

The chain recombines TRBV11-2 with TRBJ2-7, with a tentative D call TRBD1 (6 bases). The V gene lost 2 bases and the J gene lost 2 bases, with 10 bases spanning the gap. Germline CDR1 is SGHAT and CDR2 is FQNNGV. The CDR3 extends over 14 amino acids. The CDR3 loop is CASSLSWTAYEQYF. CDR3 nucleotide sequence: TGTGCCAGCAGCTTATCGTGGACAGCCTACGAGCAGTACTTC.

The chain is built from TRBV27 and TRBJ1-1; possible D gene TRBD1, 5 bases. Germline CDR1 and CDR2: MNHEY and SMNVEV (reference sequence). The V end was cut by 3 bases, the J end by 0 bases, with 17 bases between. The CDR3 loop spans 17 amino acids. The CDR3 region is CASSLSAGGYMNTEAFF. CDR3 DNA: TGTGCCAGCAGTTTGTCCGCCGGGGGTTACATGAACACTGAAGCTTTCTTT.

CDR3 sequence: CASRRRSLNQPQHF. CDR3 in DNA: TGTGCCAGCCGTCGGAGGTCTCTCAATCAGCCCCAGCATTTT. V gene TRBV6-5 combines with J gene TRBJ1-5; D gene ambiguous. V lost 8 bases, J lost 3 bases, and 14 bases lay in between. CDR3 size: 14 residues. CDR1 is MNHEY, CDR2 SVGAGI, per germline.

This clone was detected once. J is TRBJ1-3 and V is TRBV19; a possible D gene is TRBD1 (6 bases). The CDR3 is 17 amino acids. Germline V lookup: CDR1 LNHDA, CDR2 SQIVND (reference sequence). The V end was cut by 7 bases, the J end by 5 bases, with 24 bases between. CDR3 sequence: CASTLLGGFGDRNTIYF. Written as DNA, the CDR3 is TGTGCCAGTACCCTTTTAGGGGGTTTCGGCGATCGAAACACCATATATTTT.